This T cell receptor beta chain was sequenced for a study of cytomegalovirus exposure and HLA in healthy donors. Broader study findings: In terms of immune exposure information, only CMV serostatus was available.

Vbeta (60) and Jbeta (13) primers were used in the PCR. Some clones are missing from TCRdb's copy, which holds only in-frame ones; the method was immunoSEQ multiplex PCR. The sample has approximately 150,000 clones; 80% to 90% are singletons. Remarks on this clone: Its specificity is not known.

The J segment lost 6 bases and the V segment lost 6 bases, leaving 8 bases of the junction unmatched. Germline-derived CDR1 and CDR2 are SQVTM and ANQGSEA. The CDR3 contains 13 residues. The sequence came from a young woman in good health and CMV-seropositive. Sequences were obtained from PBMCs. This chain joins TRBV29-1 and TRBJ2-1, with TRBD1 identical over 7 bases. For the CDR3, the DNA is TGCAGCGTCACAGGGGCCACTGTCAATGAGCAGTTCTTC. This codes for CSVTGATVNEQFF.